Here is one T cell receptor (beta chain) with its context. Sequenced by immunoSEQ multiplex PCR; TCRdb stores in-frame clones only, minus some. The data hold more than 150,000 clones, with around 83% observed a single time. The sample originates from a study of blood T cell repertoires in COVID-19. At the level of the study: Samples came from the United States, Italy and Spain, spanning acute and convalescent COVID-19.

The CDR3 contains 11 residues. Trimming took off 4 bases at V and 5 bases at J, with 6 bases between the two ends. Germline V gene data show CDR1 as MNHNY and CDR2 as SVGAGI (reference sequence). Sequencing was carried out using peripheral blood. This clonotype was obtained from a man between 18 and 35 years old with acute or convalescent COVID-19. The chain is built from TRBV6-6 and TRBJ2-7, with D possibly TRBD2 on 6 matching bases. The CDR3 coding sequence is TGTGCCAGCAGTTGGAGGGACGAGCAGTACTTC. This sequence encodes CASSWRDEQYF.